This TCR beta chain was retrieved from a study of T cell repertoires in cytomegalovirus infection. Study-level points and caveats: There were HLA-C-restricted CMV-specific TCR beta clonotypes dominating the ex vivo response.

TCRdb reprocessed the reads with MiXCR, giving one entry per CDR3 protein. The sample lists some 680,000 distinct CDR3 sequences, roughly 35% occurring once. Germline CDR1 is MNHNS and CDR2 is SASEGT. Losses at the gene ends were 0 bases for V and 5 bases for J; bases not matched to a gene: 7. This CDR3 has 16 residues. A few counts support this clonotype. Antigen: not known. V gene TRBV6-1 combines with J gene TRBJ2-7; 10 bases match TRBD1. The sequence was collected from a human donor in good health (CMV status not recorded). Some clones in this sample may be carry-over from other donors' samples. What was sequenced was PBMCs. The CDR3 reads CASSEALGQGRHEQYF. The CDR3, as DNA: TGTGCCAGCAGTGAAGCTTTGGGACAGGGGCGCCACGAGCAGTACTTC.